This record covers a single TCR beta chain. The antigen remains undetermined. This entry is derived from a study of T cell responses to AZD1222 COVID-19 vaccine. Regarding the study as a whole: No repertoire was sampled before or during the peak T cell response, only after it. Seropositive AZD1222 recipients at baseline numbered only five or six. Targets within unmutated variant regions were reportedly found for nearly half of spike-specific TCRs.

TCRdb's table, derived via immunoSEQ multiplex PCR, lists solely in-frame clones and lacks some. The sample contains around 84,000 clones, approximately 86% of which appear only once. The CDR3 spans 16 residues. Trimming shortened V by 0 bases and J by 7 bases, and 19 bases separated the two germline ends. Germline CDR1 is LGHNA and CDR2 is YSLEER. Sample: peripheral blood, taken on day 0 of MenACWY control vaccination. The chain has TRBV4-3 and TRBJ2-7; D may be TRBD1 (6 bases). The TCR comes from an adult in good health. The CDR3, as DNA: TGCGCCAGCAGCCAAGAGGGCCTCTCACAGGGTGAAGAGCAGTACTTC. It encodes CASSQEGLSQGEEQYF.